The present entry profiles one T cell receptor beta chain with its context. What it binds is unknown. V was pared by 5 bases and J by 5 bases, with 18 bases between. The CDR3 sequence is 15 residues long. The V gene's germline CDR1 is MDHEN and CDR2 SYDVKM. This entry is derived from a study of T cell responses to AZD1222 COVID-19 vaccine. Study-level results: Clonal diversity was possibly underestimated, and white British individuals and females predominated among donors.

This table comes from immunoSEQ multiplex PCR, and its TCRdb copy is limited to in-frame clones, with some not included. In the table there are about 56,000 clones, roughly 85% of which are singletons. Sequencing was performed on peripheral blood, taken on day 0 of AZD1222 vaccination. The TCR originated in an adult in good health. The chain carries TRBV28 and TRBJ1-1; D is unclear. This CDR3 is CASSPTGMGITEAFF. The CDR3 DNA reads TGTGCCAGCAGTCCAACGGGGATGGGTATTACTGAAGCTTTCTTT.